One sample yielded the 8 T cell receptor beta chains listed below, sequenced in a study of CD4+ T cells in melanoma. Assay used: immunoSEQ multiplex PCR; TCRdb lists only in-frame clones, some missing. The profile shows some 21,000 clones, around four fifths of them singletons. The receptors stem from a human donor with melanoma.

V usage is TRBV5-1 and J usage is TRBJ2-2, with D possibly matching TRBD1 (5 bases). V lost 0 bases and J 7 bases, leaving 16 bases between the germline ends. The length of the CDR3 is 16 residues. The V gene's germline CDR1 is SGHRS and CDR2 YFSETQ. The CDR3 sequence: CASSLAVQAKGGELFF. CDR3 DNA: TGCGCCAGCAGCTTGGCCGTACAGGCGAAAGGCGGGGAGCTGTTTTTT.

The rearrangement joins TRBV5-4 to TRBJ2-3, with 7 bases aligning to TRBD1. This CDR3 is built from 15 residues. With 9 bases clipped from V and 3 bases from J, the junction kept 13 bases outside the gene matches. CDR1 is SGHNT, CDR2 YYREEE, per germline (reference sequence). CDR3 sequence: CATLQGSQGTDTQYF. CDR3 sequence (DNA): TGTGCCACTCTACAGGGGTCCCAGGGTACAGATACGCAGTATTTT. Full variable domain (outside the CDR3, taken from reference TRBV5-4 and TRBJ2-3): ETGVTQSPTHLIKTRGQQVTLRCSSQSGHNTVSWYQQALGQGPQFIFQYYREEENGRGNFPPRFSGLQFPNYSSELNVNALELDDSALYLCATLQGSQGTDTQYFGPGTRLTVL.

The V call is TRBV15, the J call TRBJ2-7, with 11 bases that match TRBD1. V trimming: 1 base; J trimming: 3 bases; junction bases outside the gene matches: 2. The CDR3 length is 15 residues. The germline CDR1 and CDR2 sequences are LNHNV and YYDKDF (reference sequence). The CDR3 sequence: CATSRVGTGGYEQYF. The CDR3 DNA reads TGTGCCACCAGCAGAGTAGGGACAGGGGGCTACGAGCAGTACTTC.

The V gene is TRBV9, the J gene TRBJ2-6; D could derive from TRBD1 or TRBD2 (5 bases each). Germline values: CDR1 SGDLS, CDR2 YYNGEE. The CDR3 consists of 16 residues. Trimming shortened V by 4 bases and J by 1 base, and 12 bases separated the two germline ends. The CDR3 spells CASSPRDGSGANVLTF. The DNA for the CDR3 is TGTGCCAGCAGCCCTCGGGACGGTTCTGGGGCCAACGTCCTGACTTTC.

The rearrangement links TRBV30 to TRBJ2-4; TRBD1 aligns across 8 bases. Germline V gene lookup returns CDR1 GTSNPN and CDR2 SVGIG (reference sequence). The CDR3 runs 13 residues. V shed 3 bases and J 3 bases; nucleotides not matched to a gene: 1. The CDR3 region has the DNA TGTGCCTGGAGCGGGACAGGCAAAAACATTCAGTACTTC. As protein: CAWSGTGKNIQYF. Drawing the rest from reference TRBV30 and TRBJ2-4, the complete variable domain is SQTIHQWPATLVQPVGSPLSLECTVEGTSNPNLYWYRQAAGRGLQLLFYSVGIGQISSEVPQNLSASRPQDRQFILSSKKLLLSDSGFYLCAWSGTGKNIQYFGAGTRLSVL.

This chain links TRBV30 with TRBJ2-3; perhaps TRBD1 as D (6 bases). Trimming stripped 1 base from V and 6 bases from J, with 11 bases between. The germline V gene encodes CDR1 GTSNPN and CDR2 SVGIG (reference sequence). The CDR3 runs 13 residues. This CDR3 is CAWSDRDVDTQYF. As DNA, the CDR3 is TGTGCCTGGAGTGACAGGGACGTCGATACGCAGTATTTT.

CDR3 coding DNA: TGTGCCAGCAGCCTTTCAACGGCGTACCAAGAGACCCAGTACTTC. It yields the protein CASSLSTAYQETQYF. V usage is TRBV9 and J usage is TRBJ2-5; D is unclear. Trimming shortened V by 4 bases and J by 0 bases, and 13 bases separated the two germline ends. Germline-derived CDR1 and CDR2 are SGDLS and YYNGEE. The CDR3 has 15 amino acids.

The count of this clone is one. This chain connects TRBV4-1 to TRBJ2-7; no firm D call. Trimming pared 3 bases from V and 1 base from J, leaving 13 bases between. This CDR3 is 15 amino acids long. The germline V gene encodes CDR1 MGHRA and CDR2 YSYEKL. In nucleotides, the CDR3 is TGCGCCAGCAGCCACGGCAGTCACAATTCCTACGAGCAGTACTTC. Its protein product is CASSHGSHNSYEQYF.